The sequence of this T cell receptor beta chain was determined in a study of CD4 T cells in relation to SARS-CoV-2 and coronaviruses. Libraries were prepared by immunoSEQ multiplex PCR; TCRdb keeps only in-frame clonotypes and omits some of them. The data show approximately 64,000 clones, 94% seen once. General observations from the study: The cross-reactivity analysis covered only spike protein, not other viral proteins. In roughly 60% of donors, memory CD4+ clonotypes crossrecognized SARS-CoV-2 and at least one common cold coronavirus spike. Crossreactive clones expanded significantly less to SARS-CoV-2 than monoreactive clones.

Between the trimmed V and J ends, which lost 6 bases and 0 bases, there was a span of 12 bases. Per germline, CDR1 SNHLY and CDR2 FYNNEI. The CDR3 runs to 15 residues. CD4+ T cells from unexposed donors were obtained before the COVID-19 pandemic (2011-2018). In regard to this clone: The antigen remains undetermined.

The chain uses TRBV2 and TRBJ2-1; D gene unclear. The sequence was obtained from a human donor in good health. The material sequenced was naive CD4+ T cells from PBMCs. Subset given: naive CD4+ T cells isolated by negative enrichment. The CDR3 here is CASRDGVNSYNEQFF. As DNA, the CDR3 is TGTGCCAGCAGGGACGGCGTTAACTCCTACAATGAGCAGTTCTTC.